The rows below give T cell receptor beta chains drawn from one sample of a study of T-cell reconstitution after alpha-beta-depleted transplantation in children. Each CDR3 protein is one row after TCRdb ran MiXCR on the PCR reads. The sample records around 200,000 distinct CDR3 sequences, about 9.5% being singletons. The sample consisted of PBMCs from the stem cell graft donor, taken from the stem cell graft. The receptors stem from a human donor who donated a stem cell graft to a child with acute lymphoblastic leukemia. CDR3s include the opening cysteine and the closing phenylalanine or tryptophan. The D gene is left open where the match is weak. Rows may omit the clone size; those that give it use once, few, many or a size class.

>TRBV7-2|NA|TRBJ1-5|NA
TGTGCCAGCAGCTTAGCGATGGGGAACCAAAGGCCCCAGCATTTT
CASSLAMGNQRPQHF
>TRBV5-1|NA|TRBJ2-1|NA
TGCGCCAGCAGCTTGGGCGGGATCTCCTACAATGAGCAGTTCTTC
CASSLGGISYNEQFF
>TRBV29-1|NA|TRBJ2-7|many
TGCAGCGGTTCTACGACTGGCCACGACGAGCAGTACTTC
CSGSTTGHDEQYF
>TRBV20-1|TRBD1|TRBJ2-7|many
TGCAGTGCTAGCAACAGGGGCTGGTACGAGCAGTACTTC
CSASNRGWYEQYF
>TRBV25-1|NA|TRBJ1-1|few
TGTGCCAGCAGTGAATCGGAGCCGTACTACACTGAAGCTTTCTTT
CASSESEPYYTEAFF
>TRBV5-1|NA|TRBJ2-5|many
TGCGCCAGCAGTTTTGAGAGGGGAGAGACCCAGTACTTC
CASSFERGETQYF
>TRBV24-1|TRBD1|TRBJ2-1|many
TGTGCCACCAGTGAGAGCGACAGGGGGAACAATGAGCAGTTCTTC
CATSESDRGNNEQFF
>TRBV5-1|TRBD2|TRBJ2-1|many
TGCGCCAGCAGCCCTAGCGGGGGGGCCTACAATGAGCAGTTCTTC
CASSPSGGAYNEQFF
>TRBV12-3/TRBV12-4|TRBD1|TRBJ1-2|many
TGTGCCAGCAGTCCCGGGACAGGGATAAACTATGGCTACACCTTC
CASSPGTGINYGYTF
>TRBV6-5|TRBD2|TRBJ2-3|few
TGTGCCAGCAGTTACGGGGGCGGGGGGCTGGATACGCAGTATTTT
CASSYGGGGLDTQYF
>TRBV20-1|NA|TRBJ1-5|few
TGCAGTGCTATGCAACAGGGTGGTTCTCAGCCCCAGCATTTT
CSAMQQGGSQPQHF
>TRBV27|TRBD2|TRBJ2-1|NA
TGTGCCAGCAGTTTTCGTCTAGCGGGGGGGTCGCGGGAGCAGTTCTTC
CASSFRLAGGSREQFF
>TRBV4-2|TRBD2|TRBJ2-7|NA
TGTGCCAGCAGCCGAGCCGGGACTAGCACCCGATCCGAGCAGTACTTC
CASSRAGTSTRSEQYF
>TRBV7-2|NA|TRBJ2-1|NA
TGTGCCAGCAGCTTAGCGGTGGGTGTGAACTACAATGAGCAGTTCTTC
CASSLAVGVNYNEQFF
>TRBV18|NA|TRBJ2-7|many
TGTGCCAGCTCACCGGGAGGGGGGGCCTACGAGCAGTACTTC
CASSPGGGAYEQYF
>TRBV5-1|TRBD1|TRBJ2-3|many
TGCGCCAGCAGCGACCGGGACAGGGGATTCACAGATACGCAGTATTTT
CASSDRDRGFTDTQYF
>TRBV5-6|NA|TRBJ2-5|many
TGTGCCAGCAGCGGACCCCAAGAGACCCAGTACTTC
CASSGPQETQYF
>TRBV20-1|NA|TRBJ1-1|many
TGCAGTGCTAGCCCGGGGAGGGCTGAAGCTTTCTTT
CSASPGRAEAFF
>TRBV7-9|TRBD1|TRBJ1-1|few
TGTGCCAGCAGCGGGACAGGGGTTGAAGCTTTCTTT
CASSGTGVEAFF
>TRBV29-1|NA|TRBJ1-1|NA
TGCAGCGCCAGCCTGAGGGAGAACACTGAAGCTTTCTTT
CSASLRENTEAFF
>TRBV18|NA|TRBJ1-2|few
TGTGCCAGCTCACCAATGACCGGGACGGAGCCCATAGCTAACTATGGCTACACCTTC
CASSPMTGTEPIANYGYTF
>TRBV7-9|TRBD2|TRBJ2-7|NA
TGTGCCAGCAGCCCCAGTAGTGGTACTAGCGGGGGGGCTTCCGAGCAGTACTTC
CASSPSSGTSGGASEQYF
>TRBV12-5|NA|TRBJ1-2|few
TGTGCTAGTGGACAGGGCCGCCCGGATGGCTACACCTTC
CASGQGRPDGYTF
>TRBV27|NA|TRBJ2-1|NA
TGTGCCAGCCATACCGGCAGAGATCGGCAGTTCTTC
CASHTGRDRQFF
>TRBV14|NA|TRBJ2-7|many
TGTGCCAGCAGCCAAGAACAGATTCCCGGCTACGAGCAGTACTTC
CASSQEQIPGYEQYF
>TRBV12-3/TRBV12-4|TRBD1|TRBJ1-2|NA
TGTGCCAGCAGTTGGACAGGGAACTATGGCTACACCTTC
CASSWTGNYGYTF
>TRBV6-8|NA|TRBJ2-7|few
TGTGCCGGACATTCTAGTCACTCCTACGAGCAGTACTTC
CAGHSSHSYEQYF
>TRBV5-1|TRBD2|TRBJ2-3|many
TGCGCCAGCAGCTTCCCGACTAGCGGGGGGGCCGTAGATACGCAGTATTTT
CASSFPTSGGAVDTQYF
>TRBV9|NA|TRBJ1-4|NA
TGTGCCAGCAGCGCAGGCTTTGCAACTAATGAAAAACTGTTTTTT
CASSAGFATNEKLFF